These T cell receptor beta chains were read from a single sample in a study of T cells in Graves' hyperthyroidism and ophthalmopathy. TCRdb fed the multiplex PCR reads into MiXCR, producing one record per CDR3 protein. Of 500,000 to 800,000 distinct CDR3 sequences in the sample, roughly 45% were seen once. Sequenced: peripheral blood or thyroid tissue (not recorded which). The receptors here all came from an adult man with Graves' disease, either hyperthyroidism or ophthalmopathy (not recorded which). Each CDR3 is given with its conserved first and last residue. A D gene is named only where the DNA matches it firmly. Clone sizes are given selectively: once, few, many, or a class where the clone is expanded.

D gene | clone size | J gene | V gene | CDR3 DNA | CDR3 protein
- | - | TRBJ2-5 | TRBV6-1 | TGTGCCAGCAGTACCGGGACCCAGTACTTC | CASSTGTQYF
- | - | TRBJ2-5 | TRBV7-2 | TGTGCCAACAGCTTAGGGGGAGGAATTCAAGAGACCCAGTACTTC | CANSLGGGIQETQYF
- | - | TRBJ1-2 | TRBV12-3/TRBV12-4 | TGTGCCAGCAGTTCAACGTCCGGATTTGGCTACACCTTC | CASSSTSGFGYTF
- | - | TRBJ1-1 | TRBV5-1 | TGCGCCAGCAGCCCAACAGTGGGTATTAACACTGAAGCTTTCTTT | CASSPTVGINTEAFF
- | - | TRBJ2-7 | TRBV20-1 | TGCAGTGCTATCGTGGCGGACTACGAGCAGTACTTC | CSAIVADYEQYF
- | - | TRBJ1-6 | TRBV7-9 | TGTGCCAGCAGTTTATACAGGCTATCACCCCTCCACTTT | CASSLYRLSPLHF
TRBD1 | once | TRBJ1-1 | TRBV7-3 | TGTGCCAGCAGCCAGGGACAGGGGGCAAGGACTGAAGCTTTCTTT | CASSQGQGARTEAFF
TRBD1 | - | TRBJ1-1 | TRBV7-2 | TGTGCCAGCAGCTCCTCCCGGACAGGGGGTCCAAGGAACACTGGAGCTTTCTTT | CASSSSRTGGPRNTGAFF
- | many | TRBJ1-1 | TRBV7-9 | TGCGCCAGCAGCTTGGCCATCTGGGGCACTGAAGCTTTCTTT | CASSLAIWGTEAFF
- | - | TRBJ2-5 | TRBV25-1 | TGTGCCAGCAGTGACTCAGCCTATGAGACCCAGTACTTC | CASSDSAYETQYF
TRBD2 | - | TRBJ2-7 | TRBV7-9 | TGTGCCAGCAGCCCAGGACTAGGTCCCTACGAGCAGTACTTC | CASSPGLGPYEQYF
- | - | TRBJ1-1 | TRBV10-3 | TGTGCCATCAGTTACGGGCCCATGGGTTCAAACACTGAAGCTTTCTTT | CAISYGPMGSNTEAFF
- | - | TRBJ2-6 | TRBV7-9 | TGTGCCAGCAGCTCAATCCCCGGCCAGGCTAACTCTGGGGCCAACGTCCTGACTTTC | CASSSIPGQANSGANVLTF
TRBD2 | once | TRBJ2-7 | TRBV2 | TGTGCCAGCAGTTATCCGGGAGGCGACTACGAGCAGTACTTC | CASSYPGGDYEQYF
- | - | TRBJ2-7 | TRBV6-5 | TGTGCCAGCAGTTCATCGCCCCTACTCTACGAGCAGTACTTC | CASSSSPLLYEQYF
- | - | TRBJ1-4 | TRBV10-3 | TGTGCCATCACCGTGGAGGATGAAAAACTGTTTTTT | CAITVEDEKLFF
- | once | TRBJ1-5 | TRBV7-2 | TGTGCCAGCAGCCCCTGGGAAGGCTTCAATCAGCCCCAGCATTTT | CASSPWEGFNQPQHF
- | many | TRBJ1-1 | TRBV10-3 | TGTGCCATCAGTGGGGCCCTGAACACTGAAGCTTTCTTT | CAISGALNTEAFF
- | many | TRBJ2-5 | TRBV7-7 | TGTGCTAGCAGCTTAGGAGAGCAAGAGACCCAGTACTTC | CASSLGEQETQYF
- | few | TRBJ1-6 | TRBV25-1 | TGTGCTAGAGACGAGGGGCAGGAGAGTTCACCCCTCCACTTT | CARDEGQESSPLHF
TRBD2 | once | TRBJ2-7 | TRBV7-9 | TGTGCCAGCAGCTGGGGGCTAGCGGGTTACGAGCAGTACTTC | CASSWGLAGYEQYF
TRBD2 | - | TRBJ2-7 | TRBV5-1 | TGCGCCAGCAGCCGGACTAGCAGGGATACCTACGAGCAGTACTTC | CASSRTSRDTYEQYF
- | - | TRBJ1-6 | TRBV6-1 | TGTGCCAGCAGGCTCCTAGGGGACTCCTATAATTCACCCCTCCACTTT | CASRLLGDSYNSPLHF
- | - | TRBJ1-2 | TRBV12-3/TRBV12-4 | TGTGCCAGCCGCTCCACTAACTATGGCTACACCTTC | CASRSTNYGYTF
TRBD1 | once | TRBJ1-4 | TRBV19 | TGTGCCAGTAGTAGACAGGGGGGGACCGCAACTAATGAAAAACTGTTTTTT | CASSRQGGTATNEKLFF
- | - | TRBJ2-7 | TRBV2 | TGTGCTGGGGGACGGGGAGGAGGGCAGTACTTC | CAGGRGGGQYF
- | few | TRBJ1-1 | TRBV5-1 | TGCGCCAGCAGCCCCACGGGGGGGGACGCTGAAGCTTTCTTT | CASSPTGGDAEAFF
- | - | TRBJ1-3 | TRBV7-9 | TGTGCCAGCAGCTTGGCGGAGGGCTCCGGAAACACCATATATTTT | CASSLAEGSGNTIYF
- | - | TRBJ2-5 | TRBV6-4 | TGTGCCAGCAAACCAGGGGGAGGATTCCAAGAGACCCAGTACTTC | CASKPGGGFQETQYF
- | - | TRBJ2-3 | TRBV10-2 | TGCGCCAGCAGTGAGCGCTGGGATACGCAGTATTTT | CASSERWDTQYF
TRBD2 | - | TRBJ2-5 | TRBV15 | TGTGCCACCCGGAGAGATAAACTAGCGGAGACCCAGTACTTC | CATRRDKLAETQYF
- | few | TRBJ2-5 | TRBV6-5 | TGTGCCAGCAGTTACTCGACACCCCAAGAGACCCAGTACTTC | CASSYSTPQETQYF
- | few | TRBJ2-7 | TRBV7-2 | TGTGCCAGCAGCCCCGGGACGCGGGGCGGGCCCAAAACCTACGAGCAGTACTTC | CASSPGTRGGPKTYEQYF
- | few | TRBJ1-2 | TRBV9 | TGTGCCAGCAGCGTAGAGCTCCAGGGTAGGCTCGGCTACACCTTC | CASSVELQGRLGYTF
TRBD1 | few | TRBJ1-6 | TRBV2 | TGTGCCAGCAGTCCACGGACAGGGTATTCACCCCTCCACTTT | CASSPRTGYSPLHF
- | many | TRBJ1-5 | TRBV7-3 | TGTGCCAGCAGCTTACGCCCAGGTCAGCCCCAGCATTTT | CASSLRPGQPQHF
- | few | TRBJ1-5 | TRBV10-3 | TGTGCCATCAGTGAGGAGGTCCTGGGTCCCCAGCATTTT | CAISEEVLGPQHF
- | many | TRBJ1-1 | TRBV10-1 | TGCGCCAGCAGTGCCTTCCTTGGAACTGAAGCTTTCTTT | CASSAFLGTEAFF
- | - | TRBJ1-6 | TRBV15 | TGTGCCACCAGCAGAGATGGGGGGCTGCGTTCACCCCTCCACTTT | CATSRDGGLRSPLHF
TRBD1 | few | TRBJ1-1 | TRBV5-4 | TGTGCCAGCAGCAAACTTGGGACAGGGCACACTGAAGCTTTCTTT | CASSKLGTGHTEAFF
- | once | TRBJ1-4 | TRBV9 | TGTGCCAGCACAGCGGAGGACCTGAACAAGGTGTTTTTT | CASTAEDLNKVFF
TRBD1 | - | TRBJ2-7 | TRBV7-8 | TGTGCCAGCAGCACCGGGACAGGGGGGGCCTTGGACGAGCAGTACTTC | CASSTGTGGALDEQYF
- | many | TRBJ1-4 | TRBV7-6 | TGTGCCAGCAGCCCTGGCTTTGGGGGAGGGAAAAAACTGTTTTTT | CASSPGFGGGKKLFF
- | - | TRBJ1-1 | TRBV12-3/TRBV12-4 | TGTGCCAGCAGTTTTCTCTCAGGGATGGACACTGAAGCTTTCTTT | CASSFLSGMDTEAFF
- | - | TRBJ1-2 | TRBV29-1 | TGCAGCGTTGGGACAGTATACCAGGGCGGTGGCTACACCTTC | CSVGTVYQGGGYTF
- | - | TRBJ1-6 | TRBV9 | TGTGCCGGCAGCGTAGGGACGGGAGATAATTCACCCCTCCACTTT | CAGSVGTGDNSPLHF
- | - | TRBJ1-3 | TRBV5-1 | TGCGCCAGCAGCTTGGCCTTACAGGACTCTGGAAACACCATATATTTT | CASSLALQDSGNTIYF
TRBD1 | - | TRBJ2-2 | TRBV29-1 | TGCAGCGTTGAAGGTTTAGGGGGCCCTAACACCGGGGAGCTGTTTTTT | CSVEGLGGPNTGELFF
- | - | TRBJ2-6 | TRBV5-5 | TGTGCCAGCAGAATGACAGGGGCCAACGTCCTGACTTTC | CASRMTGANVLTF
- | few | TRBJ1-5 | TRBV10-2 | TGCGCCAGCAGTGAGTCGGTTAATCAGCCCCAGCATTTT | CASSESVNQPQHF
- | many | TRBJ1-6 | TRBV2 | TGTGCCAGCAGTGAAGCATCGAATTCACCCCTCCACTTT | CASSEASNSPLHF
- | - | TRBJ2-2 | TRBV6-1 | TGTGCCAGCAGTGAGAGGGAATCCGGGGAGCTGTTTTTT | CASSERESGELFF
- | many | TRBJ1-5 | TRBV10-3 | TGTGCCATCAGTGAGTCATGGAGTCAGCCCCAGCATTTT | CAISESWSQPQHF
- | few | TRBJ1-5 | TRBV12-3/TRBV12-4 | TGTGCCAGCAGCTCACAAGGACAGCCCAATCAGCCCCAGCATTTT | CASSSQGQPNQPQHF
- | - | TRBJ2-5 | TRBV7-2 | TGTGCCAGCAGCTTAACGATAGGGGAGACCCAGTACTTC | CASSLTIGETQYF
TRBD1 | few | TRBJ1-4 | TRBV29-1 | TGCAGCGTAGGGTCCGGGACAGGGGAAGAAAAACTGTTTTTT | CSVGSGTGEEKLFF
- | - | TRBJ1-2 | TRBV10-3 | TGTGCCATCAGGGGTCGTGCGACGAATGGCTACACCTTC | CAIRGRATNGYTF
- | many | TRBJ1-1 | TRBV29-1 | TGCAGCGTTGGGGGAGCAAACAAAGCTTTCTTT | CSVGGANKAFF